This TCR beta chain was sequenced in a study of yellow fever vaccine responses in identical twins. Using its own MiXCR run on the RT-PCR reads, TCRdb lists one record per CDR3 protein. The sample holds nearly 7,000 distinct CDR3 sequences, over 80% seen once. The input for sequencing was T cells from blood (PBMCs), unsorted or a sorted subset (not recorded which), taken before or after yellow fever vaccination (not recorded which). This TCR came from a woman between 18 and 29 years old who received the yellow fever vaccine.

CDR3 DNA sequence: TGTGCCAGTAGTATACTCCCTCTAGCGGGCCCGAGCAATGAGCAGTTCTTC. It specifies CASSILPLAGPSNEQFF. V gene TRBV19 combines with J gene TRBJ2-1; 8 positions match TRBD2. Germline CDR1 LNHDA, CDR2 SQIVND (reference sequence). V was pared by 2 bases and J by 6 bases, with 12 bases of the junction left unmatched. The CDR3 is made up of 17 amino acids.